The entry that follows covers one T cell receptor (beta chain) sequence. Its antigen is as yet unknown. Cells were stimulated with CMV-infected fibroblast lysates at 8.5 to 10 ug/mL. Sorting selected CD4+ T cells upregulating both CD40 ligand and CD69. Undetectable plasma HIV-1 RNA below 50 copies/mL lasted at least 4 years. Donors had CD4+ T cell counts above 400 cells/uL and were CMV-seropositive. Before stimulation, PBMCs underwent CD8+ T cell depletion. The libraries were made with immunoSEQ version 4 in survey mode. Only in-frame clones appear in the TCRdb table, and some are missing; sequencing was by immunoSEQ multiplex PCR. This table holds 10,000 to 15,000 clones, roughly 71% found once. The sample comes from a study of persistence of HIV-infected CD4 T cells. Study overall: Median time on suppressive ART was seven to eight years.

The germline V gene has CDR1 MNHEY and CDR2 SVGAGI. The CDR3 has 15 amino acids. V dropped 6 bases and J dropped 2; count of bases not matched to a gene: 7. This receptor was obtained from an adult man with HIV who was CMV-seropositive. The rearrangement links TRBV6-5 to TRBJ2-1; 7 nucleotides agree with TRBD1. This specimen was CD4+ T cells sorted from PBMCs after approximately 19-hour stimulation, taken from a patient who received antiretroviral therapy. CDR3 coding DNA: TGTGCCAGCAGCCGGGACAGCCCAACCTACAATGAGCAGTTCTTC. It is translated as CASSRDSPTYNEQFF.